Listed below are T cell receptor beta chains from one sample, sequenced in a study of response to subunit inactivated influenza vaccine. Each CDR3 protein is one row after TCRdb ran MiXCR on the RT-PCR reads. This table has around 480,000 distinct CDR3 sequences, about 10% appearing once. Sequences were derived from PBMCs from blood, sampled about 6 weeks after vaccination. Source of these receptors: a man between 45 and 60 years old who received an inactivated influenza vaccine. Each CDR3 is given with its conserved first and last residue.

J gene | V gene | CDR3 length | CDR3 protein
TRBJ1-2 | TRBV15 | 13 | CATSRVRGSGYTF
TRBJ2-7 | TRBV28 | 15 | CASSFDEGSSYEQYF
TRBJ2-1 | TRBV10-3 | 13 | CAASGRAGYEQFF
TRBJ1-4 | TRBV28 | 15 | CASSLGPGESEKLFF
TRBJ2-3 | TRBV20-1 | 15 | CSARSAHLPTHTQYF
TRBJ2-3 | TRBV29-1 | 13 | CSVGGGSTDTQYF
TRBJ2-5 | TRBV7-2 | 16 | CASSLSAGGSFETQYF
TRBJ2-7 | TRBV28 | 15 | CASSSGLAKPYEQYF
TRBJ2-3 | TRBV7-3 | 21 | CASSLRGRSLAGTASTDTQYF
TRBJ2-7 | TRBV3-1 | 16 | CASSPRTGAVSYEQYF
TRBJ2-1 | TRBV11-2 | 13 | CASSPISYNEQFF
TRBJ1-5 | TRBV2 | 15 | CASSVSGAGNQPQHF
TRBJ1-1 | TRBV12-3/TRBV12-4 | 14 | CASSWDRTNTEAFF
TRBJ1-5 | TRBV5-5 | 15 | CASSLAAGGNQPQHF
TRBJ2-1 | TRBV7-3 | 16 | CASSLMASGYYNEQFF
TRBJ2-2 | TRBV3-1 | 13 | CASRLQGSGELFF
TRBJ2-1 | TRBV5-1 | 16 | CASSLATSGYYNEQFF
TRBJ1-4 | TRBV5-1 | 15 | CASSPRSTTNEKLFF
TRBJ2-2 | TRBV4-1 | 15 | CASSQRTTNTGELFF
TRBJ2-1 | TRBV20-1 | 20 | CSASSSGTSGIKRAYNEQFF
TRBJ1-1 | TRBV29-1 | 14 | CSVEDGSTDWQAFF
TRBJ2-7 | TRBV7-2 | 13 | CASARDLSYEQYF
TRBJ2-2 | TRBV11-2 | 15 | CASRIPGTRTGELFF
TRBJ2-7 | TRBV5-1 | 15 | CASSTGTGKTYEQYF
TRBJ2-3 | TRBV27 | 15 | CASSSGATSTDTQYF
TRBJ1-5 | TRBV12-3/TRBV12-4 | 14 | CASSLQQGNQPQHF
TRBJ2-1 | TRBV7-2 | 15 | CASSLGHRDYNEQFF
TRBJ1-1 | TRBV11-2 | 13 | CASSPGLRAGVFF
TRBJ1-2 | TRBV29-1 | 15 | CSVARDRVLGYGYTF
TRBJ2-7 | TRBV20-1 | 13 | CSARDRHNYEQYF
TRBJ2-7 | TRBV20-1 | 16 | CSARSGAISIYGEQYF
TRBJ2-5 | TRBV12-3/TRBV12-4 | 12 | CANPHAGETQYF
TRBJ2-1 | TRBV5-1 | 15 | CASSLGGTSGNEQFF
TRBJ2-1 | TRBV29-1 | 13 | CSVVVSNVNEQFF
TRBJ2-7 | TRBV28 | 15 | CASRAGTGASHEQYF
TRBJ2-7 | TRBV11-2 | 18 | CASSLRSPRLAGAYEQYF
TRBJ1-2 | TRBV3-1 | 14 | CASSRRGRNYGYTF
TRBJ2-5 | TRBV18 | 13 | CASSPNRQETQYF
TRBJ1-5 | TRBV6-1 | 17 | CASSPNPDRISNQPQHF
TRBJ1-2 | TRBV20-1 | 9 | CSAPDGYTF
TRBJ2-2 | TRBV11-1 | 18 | CASSLDLVGTANTGELFF
TRBJ2-7 | TRBV12-3/TRBV12-4 | 13 | CASSWDRSYEQYF
TRBJ2-2 | TRBV6-5 | 14 | CASSSGPLTGELFF
TRBJ2-3 | TRBV5-1 | 15 | CASSANPLSTDTQYF
TRBJ2-2 | TRBV12-3/TRBV12-4 | 14 | CASRLTGDTGELFF
TRBJ1-1 | TRBV6-5 | 12 | CASSPRTNEAFF
TRBJ2-7 | TRBV4-2 | 18 | CASSQDIIASGRAGEQYF
TRBJ2-2 | TRBV20-1 | 14 | CSASALAGAGELFF
TRBJ2-7 | TRBV12-3/TRBV12-4 | 14 | CASSFSGASYEQYF
TRBJ2-5 | TRBV5-1 | 16 | CASSLSLGTGQETQYF
TRBJ2-7 | TRBV20-1 | 15 | CSARDYAVDPYEQYF
TRBJ1-2 | TRBV10-3 | 14 | CAISEQGPTYGYTF
TRBJ1-2 | TRBV30 | 14 | CAWSVLGARNGYTF
TRBJ2-3 | TRBV20-1 | 15 | CSASPTSGHTDTQYF
TRBJ2-3 | TRBV20-1 | 14 | CSAHPGGLTDTQYF
TRBJ2-5 | TRBV27 | 16 | CASSLAVSGRGETQYF
TRBJ2-4 | TRBV7-9 | 15 | CASSLVKSRENIQYF
TRBJ2-7 | TRBV28 | 15 | CASSFPTGTLYEQYF
TRBJ2-2 | TRBV18 | 15 | CASRTRVYNTGELFF
TRBJ1-5 | TRBV7-2 | 14 | CASSREGVNQPQHF